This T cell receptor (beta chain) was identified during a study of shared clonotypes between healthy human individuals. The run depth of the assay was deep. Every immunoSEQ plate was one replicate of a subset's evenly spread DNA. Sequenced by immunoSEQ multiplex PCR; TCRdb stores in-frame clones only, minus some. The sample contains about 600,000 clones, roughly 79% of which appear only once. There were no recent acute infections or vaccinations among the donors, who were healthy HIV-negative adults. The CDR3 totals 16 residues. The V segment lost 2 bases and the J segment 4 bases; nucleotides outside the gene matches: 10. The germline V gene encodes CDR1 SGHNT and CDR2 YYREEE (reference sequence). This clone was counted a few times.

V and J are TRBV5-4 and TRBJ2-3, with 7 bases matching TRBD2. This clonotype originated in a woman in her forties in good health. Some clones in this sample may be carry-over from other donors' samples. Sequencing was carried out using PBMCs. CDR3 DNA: TGTGCCAGCAGCTTTCTAGCGGCCACGCGCGCAGATACGCAGTATTTT. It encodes CASSFLAATRADTQYF.